A selection of T cell receptor beta chains follows, all from one sample in a study of blood T cell repertoires in COVID-19. Using immunoSEQ multiplex PCR, the repertoire was profiled, and TCRdb retains in-frame clones only, with some absent. The sample has some 69,000 clones, around 90% seen once. Sequencing used peripheral blood. These TCRs come from a man aged 50-60 years with COVID-19, enrolled during active disease. Both conserved end residues are part of each CDR3. The order of the fields is D gene, J gene, V gene, clone size, CDR3 protein, CDR3 DNA. The D gene is left open where the match is weak. Some rows mark clone size as missing; the rest say once, few, many or name a class of expanded clone.

D: .; J: TRBJ2-3; V: TRBV28; size: .; CDR3: CASSRGTLSSDTQYF; DNA: TGTGCCAGCAGCCGGGGGACCCTAAGCTCAGATACGCAGTATTTT
D: .; J: TRBJ1-1; V: TRBV4-1; size: .; CDR3: CASSQEDTADTEAFF; DNA: TGCGCCAGCAGCCAAGAGGACACGGCTGACACTGAAGCTTTCTTT
D: .; J: TRBJ2-7; V: TRBV12-5; size: .; CDR3: CASVPGLTIDEQYF; DNA: TGTGCTAGTGTCCCAGGCCTTACGATAGACGAGCAGTACTTC
D: .; J: TRBJ1-2; V: TRBV4-1; size: .; CDR3: CASSQLTGSEGYTF; DNA: TGCGCCAGCAGCCAACTAACAGGGAGTGAAGGCTACACCTTC
D: TRBD1; J: TRBJ2-7; V: TRBV5-1; size: few; CDR3: CASSYTGTAYEQYF; DNA: TGCGCCAGCAGTTATACCGGGACAGCCTACGAGCAGTACTTC
D: .; J: TRBJ1-6; V: TRBV27; size: .; CDR3: CASRGGGVSPLHF; DNA: TGTGCCAGCAGAGGAGGGGGGGTGTCACCCCTCCACTTT
D: .; J: TRBJ1-1; V: TRBV7-9; size: .; CDR3: CASSLALGLRRTEAFF; DNA: TGTGCCAGCAGCTTAGCATTGGGTCTAAGGAGGACTGAAGCTTTCTTT
D: TRBD1; J: TRBJ2-5; V: TRBV9; size: .; CDR3: CASSVRDRGETQYF; DNA: TGTGCCAGCAGCGTAAGGGACAGGGGAGAGACCCAGTACTTC
D: .; J: TRBJ1-1; V: TRBV19; size: .; CDR3: CASTYGIRLNTEAFF; DNA: TGTGCCAGTACTTACGGGATTCGGTTGAACACTGAAGCTTTCTTT
D: .; J: TRBJ2-7; V: TRBV28; size: .; CDR3: CASRGGGGEQYF; DNA: TGTGCCAGCAGGGGGGGAGGTGGCGAGCAGTACTTC
D: .; J: TRBJ1-5; V: TRBV6-5; size: .; CDR3: CASTWGSNQPQHF; DNA: TGTGCCAGCACCTGGGGCTCAAATCAGCCCCAGCATTTT
D: .; J: TRBJ1-2; V: TRBV28; size: .; CDR3: CASSRQRGYTF; DNA: TGTGCCAGCAGCCGCCAGAGGGGCTACACCTTC
D: .; J: TRBJ1-6; V: TRBV14; size: few; CDR3: CASSPTNADLLPLHF; DNA: TGTGCCAGCAGCCCAACGAACGCTGATCTATTACCCCTCCACTTT
D: TRBD2; J: TRBJ2-3; V: TRBV5-4; size: .; CDR3: CASSFPGLAGVGYVSDTQYF; DNA: TGTGCCAGCAGCTTCCCGGGACTAGCGGGAGTAGGATACGTTTCAGATACGCAGTATTTT
D: .; J: TRBJ2-5; V: TRBV15; size: once; CDR3: CATSSRGETQYF; DNA: TGTGCCACCAGCAGCAGGGGTGAGACCCAGTACTTC
D: .; J: TRBJ2-2; V: TRBV5-6; size: .; CDR3: CASSFNRYTGELFF; DNA: TGTGCCAGCAGCTTCAACAGATACACCGGGGAGCTGTTTTTT
D: .; J: TRBJ1-2; V: TRBV30; size: .; CDR3: CAWSRGNYGYTF; DNA: TGTGCCTGGAGCAGGGGTAACTATGGCTACACCTTC
D: .; J: TRBJ2-5; V: TRBV6-6; size: .; CDR3: CASSRVWYYETKETQYF; DNA: TGTGCCAGCAGTCGCGTGTGGTACTACGAAACAAAAGAGACCCAGTACTTC
D: TRBD2; J: TRBJ2-7; V: TRBV13; size: once; CDR3: CASSSPGGGGRAREQYF; DNA: TGTGCCAGCAGCTCGCCAGGTGGTGGCGGGAGGGCTCGGGAGCAGTACTTC
D: .; J: TRBJ2-5; V: TRBV15; size: .; CDR3: CATSREQGYQETQYF; DNA: TGTGCCACCAGCAGAGAACAGGGCTACCAAGAGACCCAGTACTTC
D: .; J: TRBJ1-2; V: TRBV6-5; size: few; CDR3: CASRPTGSHGYTF; DNA: TGTGCCAGCAGACCGACAGGTAGCCATGGCTACACCTTC
D: TRBD1; J: TRBJ1-1; V: TRBV18; size: few; CDR3: CASSPTDRDTEAFF; DNA: TGTGCCAGCTCACCCACGGACAGGGACACTGAAGCTTTCTTT
D: .; J: TRBJ2-5; V: TRBV2; size: .; CDR3: CASSVLETQYF; DNA: TGTGCCAGCAGTGTCCTGGAGACCCAGTACTTC